Listed here are 32 T cell receptor beta chains from one sample, sequenced in a study of PD-L1 blockade in urothelial cancer. The time point is: peripheral blood 6 weeks after treatment start. The protocol was immunoSEQ multiplex PCR, while the TCRdb copy is restricted to in-frame clones and leaves out a portion. The sample shows some 120,000 clones, approximately 90% of them seen only once. The sequences come from PBMCs, collected around atezolizumab (anti-PD-L1) treatment. These receptors were taken from a man in his sixties with urothelial cancer.

This clone was recorded at least ten times. The chain couples TRBV5-1 to TRBJ1-2, with TRBD1 identical over 7 bases. This CDR3 comprises 14 residues. V was pared by 4 bases and J by 6 bases, with 9 bases of the junction left unmatched. CDR1 is SGHRS, CDR2 YFSETQ, per germline. CDR3 in amino acids: CASSPRGHGNGYTF. The CDR3 DNA reads as TGCGCCAGCAGCCCTAGGGGGCATGGGAATGGCTACACCTTC.

The CDR3 is CASSLANTYEQYF. CDR3 DNA sequence: TGTGCCAGCAGTTTAGCGAATACCTACGAGCAGTACTTC. The chain uses TRBV28 and TRBJ2-7; D gene unclear. Trimming shortened V by 2 bases and J by 2 bases, and 7 bases separated the two germline ends. The CDR3 length is 13 residues. CDR1 is MDHEN and CDR2 is SYDVKM in the germline V gene. The variable domain in full, with the rest retrieved from reference TRBV28 and TRBJ2-7, is DVKVTQSSRYLVKRTGEKVFLECVQDMDHENMFWYRQDPGLGLRLIYFSYDVKMKEKGDIPEGYSVSREKKERFSLILESASTNQTSMYLCASSLANTYEQYFGPGTRLTVT.

In this sample, this clone turned up once. The rearrangement joins TRBV7-2 to TRBJ1-3; D is unresolved. Germline V gene data show CDR1 as SGHTA and CDR2 as FQGNSA. V was trimmed by 5 bases and J by 2 bases, leaving 10 bases between them. This CDR3 comprises 14 residues. The DNA of the CDR3 is TGTGCCAGCAGCCGCGAGGCAGCTGGAAACACCATATATTTT. It translates to CASSREAAGNTIYF.

This sequence joins TRBV4-1 and TRBJ1-1; D is unresolved. V gave up 0 bases and J gave up 5 bases, with 7 bases separating them. CDR3 length: 13 amino acids. The germline V gene encodes CDR1 MGHRA and CDR2 YSYEKL. The CDR3 spells CASSQDIRTEAFF. The CDR3, as DNA: TGCGCCAGCAGCCAAGATATCAGGACTGAAGCTTTCTTT.

The chain links TRBV6-1 to TRBJ2-5, with 7 nucleotides matching TRBD1. CDR3 length: 15 residues. From germline, CDR1 is MNHNS and CDR2 SASEGT. V gave up 8 bases and J gave up 2 bases; unmatched junction bases: 11. Here the CDR3 reads CASGKFSRGQETQYF. Here the CDR3 DNA reads TGTGCCAGCGGGAAATTTTCCAGGGGGCAAGAGACCCAGTACTTC.

The rearrangement uses TRBV5-4 and TRBJ2-1, with 13 bases that match TRBD2. The CDR3 loop spans 16 amino acids. The ends lost 4 bases at V and 7 bases at J; junction bases unmatched: 8. Germline V gives CDR1 SGHNT, CDR2 YYREEE (reference sequence). CDR3 bases: TGTGCCAGCAGCCGGCAGGGACTAGCGGGGATGAATGAGCAGTTCTTC. It codes for CASSRQGLAGMNEQFF.

The chain combines TRBV7-9 with TRBJ2-7; D not certain. Trimming took off 2 bases at V and 6 bases at J, with 5 bases between the two ends. The CDR3 runs 11 residues. CDR1 is SEHNR, CDR2 FQNEAQ, per germline (reference sequence). The CDR3 nucleotides read TGTGCCAGCAGCTTAACGGGCGAGCAGTACTTC. Residues: CASSLTGEQYF.

CDR3 coding DNA: TGTGCCAGCAGCTTACTTGTCGGTGGCACAGATACGCAGTATTTT. Translation: CASSLLVGGTDTQYF. J is TRBJ2-3 and V is TRBV7-9; no clear D. Trimming pared 2 bases from V and 1 base from J, leaving 10 bases between. There are 15 residues in the CDR3. Germline V gene sequence: CDR1 SEHNR, CDR2 FQNEAQ (reference sequence).

The chain combines TRBV27 with TRBJ1-4; TRBD1 matches at 7 bases. This CDR3 has 17 amino acids. The ends lost 2 bases at V and 7 bases at J; junction bases unmatched: 13. Germline loops: CDR1 MNHEY, CDR2 SMNVEV (reference sequence). The chain's CDR3 is CASSLHIEQGKGEKLFF. CDR3 coding DNA: TGTGCCAGCAGTTTACACATCGAACAGGGGAAGGGTGAAAAACTGTTTTTT.

V gene TRBV29-1 combines with J gene TRBJ2-7; D unclear. The CDR3 consists of 13 residues. V lost 4 bases, J lost 2 bases, and 12 bases lay in between. Germline V gives CDR1 SQVTM, CDR2 ANQGSEA. The CDR3: CSVGDISTYEQYF. The CDR3 DNA is TGCAGCGTTGGAGACATTTCAACCTACGAGCAGTACTTC.

The rearrangement joins TRBV2 to TRBJ1-1; unclear D gene. With 6 bases removed from V and 4 bases from J, the gap between germline ends came to 15 bases. The CDR3 spans 14 residues. Germline V gene data show CDR1 as SNHLY and CDR2 as FYNNEI. CDR3 in amino acids: CASSAGGVGTEAFF. The CDR3, as DNA: TGTGCCAGCAGCGCCGGCGGGGTTGGCACTGAAGCTTTCTTT.

The sample holds a few counts of this clone. The chain combines TRBV28 with TRBJ2-7, with D maybe TRBD1 (6 bases). The CDR3 consists of 12 residues. Deletions cut 6 bases from V and 7 bases from J, with 13 bases between. The germline V gene has CDR1 MDHEN and CDR2 SYDVKM. In DNA form, the CDR3 reads TGTGCCAGCAGAACAGGGATGCGGGAGCAGTACTTC. This translates into CASRTGMREQYF.

The chain uses TRBV10-3 and TRBJ1-5; 8 bases fit TRBD1. V lost 6 bases and J lost 6; bases outside the gene matches: 4. The CDR3 covers 13 residues. Germline lookup yields CDR1 ENHRY and CDR2 SYGVKD. The CDR3 DNA reads as TGTGCCATCAGGCAGGGGGCGGGTCAGCCCCAGCATTTT. Protein sequence: CAIRQGAGQPQHF.

The rearrangement joins TRBV7-9 to TRBJ1-6, with TRBD1 matching over 9 bases. The ends lost 7 bases at V and 9 bases at J; junction bases unmatched: 7. The CDR3 is 14 amino acids. The V gene's germline CDR1 is SEHNR and CDR2 FQNEAQ (reference sequence). The CDR3 protein is CASTPDRGGSPLHF. The CDR3 DNA reads as TGTGCCAGCACCCCGGACAGGGGAGGTTCACCCCTCCACTTT. The whole variable domain, filled in from reference TRBV7-9 and TRBJ1-6, reads DTGVSQNPRHKITKRGQNVTFRCDPISEHNRLYWYRQTLGQGPEFLTYFQNEAQLEKSRLLSDRFSAERPKGSFSTLEIQRTEQGDSAMYLCASTPDRGGSPLHFGNGTRLTVT.

This chain uses TRBV4-1 with TRBJ2-2; D may be TRBD1 (6 bases). The CDR3 covers 17 residues. The V and J ends lost 0 bases and 4 bases respectively, with 15 bases between them. The germline V gene has CDR1 MGHRA and CDR2 YSYEKL. The CDR3 loop reads CASSQDAGAWGTGELFF. The CDR3 nucleotides are TGCGCCAGCAGCCAAGACGCAGGGGCGTGGGGCACCGGGGAGCTGTTTTTT.

V gene TRBV6-5 combines with J gene TRBJ2-5, with D tentatively TRBD1 (6 bases). The CDR3 sequence is 13 residues long. The germline CDR1 and CDR2 sequences are MNHEY and SVGAGI. Trimming cost V 9 bases and J 5 bases, with 16 bases left between them. The CDR3 DNA is TGTGCCAGTGGGGGCCAGGATGGGGAGACCCAGTACTTC. The encoded protein is CASGGQDGETQYF.

This rearrangement joins TRBV5-4 to TRBJ1-1; 11 positions agree with TRBD1. Germline CDR1 is SGHNT and CDR2 is YYREEE (reference sequence). This CDR3 comprises 15 residues. The ends lost 4 bases at V and 4 bases at J; junction bases unmatched: 6. The CDR3 DNA reads TGTGCCAGCAGCGGACAGGGGGCTGAGGGCACTGAAGCTTTCTTT. Translated, it gives CASSGQGAEGTEAFF.

The chain is built from TRBV21-1 and TRBJ1-5. TRBV21-1 corresponds to a pseudogene. The CDR3 covers 12 residues. In DNA, the CDR3 is TGTGCCAGCGCACAGGGAGGGCAGCCCCAGCATTTT. Amino acids: CASAQGGQPQHF.

A single count supports this clone. The chain is built from TRBV11-2 and TRBJ2-7, with D possibly matching TRBD1 (6 bases). The germline V gene has CDR1 SGHAT and CDR2 FQNNGV. This CDR3 spans 13 amino acids. The V gene lost 8 bases and the J gene lost 5 bases, with 16 bases spanning the gap. The CDR3 DNA reads as TGTGCCAGCTCGGAGCAGGGGTACAACGAGCAGTACTTC. It yields the protein CASSEQGYNEQYF. The variable domain in full, completed from reference TRBV11-2 and TRBJ2-7, reads EAGVAQSPRYKIIEKRQSVAFWCNPISGHATLYWYQQILGQGPKLLIQFQNNGVVDDSQLPKDRFSAERLKGVDSTLKIQPAKLEDSAVYLCASSEQGYNEQYFGPGTRLTVT.

The chain uses TRBV11-2 and TRBJ2-7, with D perhaps matching TRBD2 (5 bases). Germline loops: CDR1 SGHAT, CDR2 FQNNGV. The length of the CDR3 is 15 residues. Trimming stripped 3 bases from V and 6 bases from J, with 18 bases between. In nucleotides, the CDR3 is TGTGCCAGCAGCTTTAGCGATCCCCCCCGGGGCGAGCAGTACTTC. It yields the protein CASSFSDPPRGEQYF.

The chain combines TRBV4-2 with TRBJ2-5; D gene ambiguous. The germline V gene has CDR1 LGHNA and CDR2 YNFKEQ. This CDR3 has 14 amino acids. The V gene lost 1 base and the J gene lost 3 bases, with 9 bases spanning the gap. As DNA, the CDR3 is TGTGCCAGCAGCCAAGGCACAGTAGAAGAGACCCAGTACTTC. It is translated as CASSQGTVEETQYF.

V gene TRBV5-4 combines with J gene TRBJ2-4; D ambiguous. CDR3 length: 13 amino acids. Per the germline V gene, CDR1 is SGHNT and CDR2 is YYREEE (reference sequence). V was trimmed by 2 bases and J by 8 bases, leaving 11 bases between them. Here the CDR3 DNA reads TGTGCCAGCAGCTTACTCATTGAGGACATTCAGTACTTC. Translating it yields CASSLLIEDIQYF.

Here the CDR3 reads CASSGSGGGWDNEQFF. The CDR3 DNA sequence: TGTGCCAGTAGTGGCAGTGGGGGGGGTTGGGACAATGAGCAGTTCTTC. This chain joins TRBV19 and TRBJ2-1; the match to TRBD2 covers 7 bases. The CDR3 has 16 residues. The germline V gene encodes CDR1 LNHDA and CDR2 SQIVND (reference sequence). The ends lost 5 bases at V and 5 bases at J; junction bases unmatched: 12.

The V gene is TRBV9, the J gene TRBJ2-3, with a weak D call TRBD1 (5 bases). Germline V gives CDR1 SGDLS, CDR2 YYNGEE. The CDR3 runs 14 residues. The V end was cut by 0 bases, the J end by 4 bases, with 9 bases between. The CDR3 nucleotides read TGTGCCAGCAGCGTAGCGCCCAGGGCAGATACGCAGTATTTT. Translating it yields CASSVAPRADTQYF.

The chain has TRBV6-4 and TRBJ2-5; 8 bases are a match to TRBD2. Germline V lookup: CDR1 MRHNA, CDR2 SNTAGT. The CDR3 spans 12 residues. V shed 7 bases and J 4 bases; nucleotides not matched to a gene: 2. Here the CDR3 reads CASTTSGETQYF. The CDR3 DNA sequence: TGTGCCAGCACAACTAGCGGAGAGACCCAGTACTTC.

The CDR3 DNA is TGTGCCAGCAGTGACTTTCCCGGGACAGGATCGGACACTGAAGCTTTCTTT. Translating gives CASSDFPGTGSDTEAFF. The chain employs TRBV6-4 and TRBJ1-1; 8 nucleotides line up with TRBD1. Germline lookup yields CDR1 MRHNA and CDR2 SNTAGT. The CDR3 sequence is 17 residues long. V shed 1 base and J 3 bases; nucleotides not matched to a gene: 10.

The chain uses TRBV19 and TRBJ2-1; TRBD2 aligns across 8 bases. V gave up 1 base and J gave up 7 bases; unmatched junction bases: 3. CDR1 is LNHDA and CDR2 is SQIVND in the germline V gene (reference sequence). The CDR3 totals 14 residues. Written as DNA, the CDR3 is TGTGCCAGTAGTATAGTTCCGGGGGGGAATGAGCAGTTCTTC. This translates into CASSIVPGGNEQFF.

This clone is a singleton in its sample. J is TRBJ2-4 and V is TRBV6-5; D may be TRBD1 (7 bases). The germline V gene encodes CDR1 MNHEY and CDR2 SVGAGI. This CDR3 comprises 15 residues. Between the trimmed V and J ends, which lost 6 bases and 8 bases, there was a span of 20 bases. CDR3 sequence reads: CASSRRGATSDIQYF. CDR3 DNA sequence: TGTGCCAGCAGCCGCAGGGGGGCCACGTCTGACATTCAGTACTTC.

This chain connects TRBV9 to TRBJ2-5; D perhaps matches TRBD1 (6 bases). The CDR3 is made up of 15 amino acids. Deletions cut 4 bases from V and 1 base from J, with 14 bases between. CDR1 is SGDLS, CDR2 YYNGEE, per germline. The CDR3 loop is CASSLGGHIQETQYF. CDR3 DNA sequence: TGTGCCAGCAGCCTAGGGGGACACATCCAAGAGACCCAGTACTTC.

This sequence joins TRBV9 and TRBJ2-7, with 7 positions matching TRBD2. The CDR3 totals 16 residues. V was clipped by 0 bases and J by 7 bases; unmatched bases: 13. Germline assignment: CDR1 SGDLS and CDR2 YYNGEE. The CDR3 reads CASSVDVGGGVGEQYF. The DNA of the CDR3 is TGTGCCAGCAGCGTAGACGTTGGGGGGGGAGTGGGAGAGCAGTACTTC.

This rearrangement joins TRBV27 to TRBJ2-7; TRBD2 agrees at 10 bases. CDR1 is MNHEY and CDR2 is SMNVEV in the germline V gene (reference sequence). The CDR3 is 13 amino acids. The ends lost 5 bases at V and 9 bases at J; junction bases unmatched: 7. The CDR3 loop reads CASSLTSGVRQYF. The CDR3 nucleotides read TGTGCCAGCAGTCTAACTAGCGGGGTGAGGCAGTACTTC.

The V call is TRBV7-6, the J call TRBJ2-2; 7 bases fit TRBD2. The junction had 7 bases not matched to a gene; V was cut back by 4 bases and J by 5 bases. Germline CDR1 reads SGHVS; CDR2 reads FNYEAQ. This CDR3 has 15 amino acids. The DNA for the CDR3 is TGTGCCAGCAGCTCGATGACTAGCTATACCGGGGAGCTGTTTTTT. Protein: CASSSMTSYTGELFF.